Sequencing of this T cell receptor beta chain was carried out in a study of neurological immune-mediated disorders (dated by TCRdb to the late 2010s). For context, the study as a whole: The study compared peripheral blood TCR-beta repertoires of HTLV-I-associated myelopathy (HAM/TSP) patients, multiple sclerosis patients and healthy controls using UMI-based sequencing. The approximately 110 TCR-beta libraries included longitudinal samples, technical triplicates and paired sorted CD4+ and CD8+ T-cell subsets alongside PBMC samples. Longitudinal HAM/TSP and healthy donors were sampled at 3 time-points each (about 3-45 month intervals). Of the 68 subjects in the cohort, approximately 15 were HAM/TSP patients, some 35 were multiple sclerosis patients, and some 20 were healthy controls.

This clonotype was seen ten or more times. The target of this receptor is not known. The record has no base qualities; no much larger clone is one base away. cDNA was synthesized by template-switch 5'RACE using a primer with a 10-nucleotide random unique molecular identifier that tagged each TCR transcript. Every sequencing run covered 15-18 subjects and yielded more than 160 million TCR-beta sequences. Total RNA was extracted with the RNeasy kit. TCR-beta VDJ regions were amplified with primers for the TCR constant region and the 5'RACE anchor, using the KAPA Real-time Library Amplification kit. Sample indexes and Illumina adaptors were added in a first PCR, and a second PCR then increased library yield. After purification with Ampure beads, the TCR product of roughly 650 bp was size-selected on a 2% E-gel SizeSelection system. Before pooling, libraries had their quality checked on a Bioanalyzer, their concentration measured with Qubit, and their quantity determined with the Kapa Library Quantification kit. Paired-end 2 x 150 bp sequencing of the libraries was performed on an Illumina HiSeq 2500. To increase sequence diversity, about 25-31% phiX was spiked into each library pool. The published analysis was carried out like this. The UMI-based MiGEC pipeline processed quality-filtered reads and removed over 85% of raw TCR sequences during error correction. VDJ genes were aligned to IMGT germline references, and each clonotype was defined by a unique CDR3 amino acid sequence together with V-J genes. Clonal expansion, Shannon diversity and CDR3 relatedness were evaluated with VDJtools (CalcPairwiseDistances, ClusterSamples), while phylogenetic trees were built in CLCbio workbench. Using coefficient-of-variation modelling across technical triplicates, the study counted a clone as expanded if it had at least 8 unique UMIs. TCRdb reprocessed the public reads (quality trimming at Q25 with fastp, clone calling with MiXCR) and kept in-frame beta chains. All rows with the same CDR3 protein become a single entry with the most common DNA and genes. The V and J calls follow TCRdb's processing rather than the paper's. Within this sample are about 90,000 distinct CDR3 sequences, with less than 15% of them counted one time only. The ten largest clones add up to under 6% of the sample.

Clipping removes 6 bases from V and 9 bases from J, with 5 as the unmatched junction base count. The germline V gene sets CDR1 to MDHEN and CDR2 to SYDVKM. The CDR3 starts with the cysteine, ends with the phenylalanine, and has 13 residues. The kept DNA is CDR3 alone, 39 bases in frame from the first base. Interpreted using the paper, the time point label stands for: longitudinal time-point 2. Libraries from unsorted PBMCs were made from 2 million PBMCs kept in RNAlater at -80 degrees C until RNA extraction. Peripheral blood was subjected to Ficoll-Hypaque density gradient centrifugation to isolate PBMCs, which were then cryopreserved in liquid nitrogen. Beyond this particular receptor, the publication reports: TCR clonal expansion was greatest in HAM/TSP patients and smallest in MS patients, who ranked below even healthy controls. No identical CDR3 amino acid sequences were shared among expanded clones across subjects, suggesting private TCR-beta repertoires in all groups.

This clonotype was obtained from a female donor with HTLV-1-associated myelopathy (HAM/TSP). The receptor chain draws on TRBV28 and TRBJ1-6; TRBD1 lines up with 7 middle nucleotides. The sequencing input was PBMCs. The nucleotides are TGTGCCAGCAGGGCCACAGGGGTTTCACCCCTCCACTTT. Its product reads: CASRATGVSPLHF. The variable domain in full, with residues beyond the CDR3 obtained from the reference TRBV28 and TRBJ1-6 genes, is DVKVTQSSRYLVKRTGEKVFLECVQDMDHENMFWYRQDPGLGLRLIYFSYDVKMKEKGDIPEGYSVSREKKERFSLILESASTNQTSMYLCASRATGVSPLHFGNGTRLTVT.